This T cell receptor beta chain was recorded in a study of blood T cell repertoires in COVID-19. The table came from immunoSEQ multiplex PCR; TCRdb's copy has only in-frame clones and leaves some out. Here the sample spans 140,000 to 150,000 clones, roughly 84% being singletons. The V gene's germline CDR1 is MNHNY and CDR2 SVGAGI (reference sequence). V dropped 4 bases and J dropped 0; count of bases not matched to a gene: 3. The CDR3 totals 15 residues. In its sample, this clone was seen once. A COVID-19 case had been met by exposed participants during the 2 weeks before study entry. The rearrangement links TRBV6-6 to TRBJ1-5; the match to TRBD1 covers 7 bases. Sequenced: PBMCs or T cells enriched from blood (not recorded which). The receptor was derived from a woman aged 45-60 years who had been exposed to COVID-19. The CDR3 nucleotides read TGTGCCAGCAGTTTCAGGGGGTCTAGCAATCAGCCCCAGCATTTT. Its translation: CASSFRGSSNQPQHF.